These 24 T cell receptor beta chains were sequenced from one sample in a study of T cell repertoires in cytomegalovirus infection. TCRdb re-called the reads with MiXCR, one entry per CDR3 protein. The data show around 320,000 distinct CDR3 sequences, 9.5% seen once. The specimen sequenced was PBMCs. The receptor set was obtained from a human donor in good health (CMV status not recorded). Some clones in this sample may be carry-over from other donors' samples.

This clonotype was detected ten times or more. The chain uses TRBV7-2 and TRBJ2-7, with TRBD2 as a possible D gene (5 bases). In germline, CDR1 is SGHTA, CDR2 FQGNSA. The CDR3 consists of 14 residues. The V end lost 4 bases, the J end lost 2 bases, and 12 bases lay between the germline ends. The CDR3: CASSSREPPYEQYF. The CDR3 coding sequence is TGTGCCAGCAGCTCACGGGAACCACCCTACGAGCAGTACTTC.

This clonotype was recorded a few times. The rearrangement uses TRBV4-2 and TRBJ2-3, with 8 nucleotides matching TRBD2. The CDR3 length is 18 residues. The V gene end was trimmed by 1 base and the J gene end by 2 bases; junction bases not matched to a gene: 11. Germline CDR1 reads LGHNA; CDR2 reads YNFKEQ. The CDR3 bases are TGTGCCAGCAGCCAAGTGGGGCCAGCGGGAGCTCTCACAGATACGCAGTATTTT. Translation: CASSQVGPAGALTDTQYF.

This clonotype was observed a few times. This sequence joins TRBV11-2 and TRBJ1-4; maybe TRBD1 (6 bases). Trimming pared 2 bases from V and 4 bases from J, leaving 11 bases between. The CDR3 has 15 residues. The germline V gene has CDR1 SGHAT and CDR2 FQNNGV. DNA of the CDR3: TGTGCCAGCAGCTTACAGGGGCTTGTTAATGAAAAACTGTTTTTT. Translated: CASSLQGLVNEKLFF.

This rearrangement joins TRBV28 to TRBJ2-3; 8 positions agree with TRBD1. The CDR3 runs 12 residues. CDR1 and CDR2 from the germline V gene are MDHEN and SYDVKM. With 9 bases clipped from V and 4 bases from J, the junction kept 3 bases outside the gene matches. CDR3 in amino acids: CASRQGPDTQYF. CDR3 in DNA: TGTGCCAGTAGACAGGGGCCAGATACGCAGTATTTT.

In its sample, this clonotype was seen many times. V usage is TRBV7-2 and J usage is TRBJ1-6; possibly TRBD1 for D (6 bases). The CDR3 sequence is 15 residues long. V lost 5 bases and J lost 7, with 15 bases in between. Per germline, CDR1 SGHTA and CDR2 FQGNSA. This chain's CDR3 is CASSPLGGRNSPLHF. CDR3 nucleotides: TGTGCCAGCAGCCCCTTGGGGGGGCGGAATTCACCCCTCCACTTT.

This clonotype was recorded many times. This CDR3 reads CASRRTNEKLFF. The CDR3 DNA reads as TGTGCCAGCAGGCGGACTAATGAAAAACTGTTTTTT. The chain carries TRBV7-2 and TRBJ1-4, with D uncertain. This CDR3 is built from 12 residues. Germline V lookup: CDR1 SGHTA, CDR2 FQGNSA. Trimming removed 6 bases from V and 2 bases from J, with 4 bases in between.

This chain joins TRBV6-2 or TRBV6-3 and TRBJ2-1, with TRBD1 matching 7 bases. With 6 bases clipped from V and 5 bases from J, the junction kept 13 bases outside the gene matches. Germline values: CDR1 MNHEY, CDR2 SVGEGT. The CDR3 sequence is 16 residues long. The CDR3 DNA reads as TGTGCCAGCAGGCCCCCGGACAGGTCCGGAGACAATGAGCAGTTCTTC. It is translated as CASRPPDRSGDNEQFF.

This clonotype showed up just a few times. This sequence joins TRBV10-3 and TRBJ1-1; D is uncertain. The V end was cut by 1 base, the J end by 5 bases, with 11 bases between. CDR1 is ENHRY, CDR2 SYGVKD, per germline. This CDR3 region has 14 residues. The CDR3 DNA reads TGTGCCATCAGTGAGTGGCCAGGTCGAACTGAAGCTTTCTTT. Its translation is CAISEWPGRTEAFF.

This clonotype occurred many times. An end of the junction differs from the germline gene, which may be a read error. This chain joins TRBV7-3 and TRBJ2-3; possibly TRBD1 for D (5 bases). Germline-derived CDR1 and CDR2 are SGHTA and FQGTGA. The CDR3 runs 16 residues. This chain's CDR3 is CASSVTGPLFTDTQYF. Written as DNA, the CDR3 is TGTGCCAGCAGCGTAACAGGTCCCCTGTTCACAGATACGCAGTATTTT.

This clonotype was counted at least ten times. The chain uses TRBV5-4 and TRBJ2-3; D remains ambiguous. The CDR3 contains 12 residues. Between the trimmed V and J ends, which lost 4 bases and 2 bases, there was a span of 5 bases. From germline, CDR1 is SGHNT and CDR2 YYREEE (reference sequence). The CDR3 spells CASSHNTDTQYF. CDR3 bases: TGTGCCAGCAGCCACAACACAGATACGCAGTATTTT.

This clonotype was counted only a few times. This chain joins TRBV12-3 or TRBV12-4 and TRBJ1-3; D uncertain. With 6 bases removed from V and 3 bases from J, the gap between germline ends came to 15 bases. The CDR3 runs to 15 residues. The CDR3 sequence: CASSLARVVGNTIYF. The CDR3, as DNA: TGTGCCAGCAGCTTGGCCCGGGTTGTTGGAAACACCATATATTTT.

This clonotype was seen ten or more times. The chain is built from TRBV7-9 and TRBJ1-2; a weak D match, TRBD1 (6 bases). Trimming cost V 5 bases and J 7 bases, with 14 bases left between them. In germline, CDR1 is SEHNR, CDR2 FQNEAQ (reference sequence). The CDR3 contains 13 residues. The CDR3 DNA follows: TGTGCCAGCAGCCCCGCGGGGGGCCTTGGCTACACCTTC. Translated: CASSPAGGLGYTF.

The gene calls are TRBV7-6 and TRBJ2-1, with TRBD2 identical over 8 bases. The germline V gene encodes CDR1 SGHVS and CDR2 FNYEAQ. The CDR3 has 19 residues. Unmatched junction bases numbered 10, after V lost 0 bases and J lost 0 bases. CDR3 sequence: CASSLAWGLGRSSYNEQFF. The DNA of the CDR3 is TGTGCCAGCAGCTTAGCGTGGGGACTAGGGAGGAGCTCCTACAATGAGCAGTTCTTC.

This clonotype showed up just a few times. In DNA, the CDR3 is TGTGCCAGCAGCTCCGCGGGAGTGCCGCAGTATTTT. Translating gives CASSSAGVPQYF. The chain uses TRBV11-3 and TRBJ2-3, with 7 bases fitting TRBD2. The CDR3 runs 12 residues. The V and J ends lost 4 bases and 10 bases, in that order; junction bases with no gene match: 5. CDR1 is SGHNT, CDR2 YENEEA, per germline.

This clonotype showed up just a few times. The chain carries TRBV29-1 and TRBJ1-2; D is uncertain. Germline V CDR1 and CDR2: SQVTM, ANQGSEA. Between the trimmed V and J ends, which lost 4 bases and 4 bases, there was a span of 10 bases. There are 12 residues in the CDR3. The CDR3 reads CSVGQDSYGYTF. CDR3 DNA sequence: TGCAGCGTTGGGCAGGATAGCTATGGCTACACCTTC.

This clonotype was observed at least ten times. The rearrangement joins TRBV7-2 to TRBJ1-1; 10 nucleotides agree with TRBD1. The J segment lost 11 bases and the V segment lost 5 bases, leaving 17 bases of the junction unmatched. The CDR3 is 16 residues long. The germline V gene encodes CDR1 SGHTA and CDR2 FQGNSA. The DNA of the CDR3 is TGTGCCAGCAGCCCTCTGGACAGGGGGGGGCCAGAGAGGGCTTTCTTT. The encoded protein is CASSPLDRGGPERAFF.

This clonotype came up many times. The V call is TRBV27, the J call TRBJ2-3; tentative D call: TRBD2 (6 bases). V lost 8 bases and J lost 8, with 14 bases in between. This CDR3 has 12 residues. From germline, CDR1 is MNHEY and CDR2 SMNVEV (reference sequence). The CDR3 protein is CASSGRSGTQYF. The CDR3 DNA reads as TGTGCCAGCTCTGGGAGGAGCGGTACGCAGTATTTT.

This clonotype turned up a few times. This chain uses TRBV5-1 with TRBJ2-3; no firm D call. CDR1 is SGHRS, CDR2 YFSETQ, per germline. CDR3 length: 14 amino acids. The V and J ends lost 4 bases and 6 bases respectively, with 15 bases between them. The DNA of the CDR3 is TGCGCCAGCAGCCCCGGTAGGGCAGCCGATACGCAGTATTTT. It encodes CASSPGRAADTQYF.

This clonotype was counted a few times. This chain connects TRBV6-1 to TRBJ2-1, with D perhaps TRBD2 (5 bases). CDR1 is MNHNS and CDR2 is SASEGT in the germline V gene. Trimming left V 1 base short and J 5 bases short, with 12 bases between. The CDR3 length is 15 residues. CDR3 sequence: CASSEGLIGDNEQFF. CDR3 in DNA: TGTGCCAGCAGTGAAGGGCTGATCGGGGACAATGAGCAGTTCTTC.

This clonotype was observed a handful of times. The chain links TRBV7-4 to TRBJ2-1; 7 nucleotides match TRBD1. Germline lookup yields CDR1 SGHVT and CDR2 SQSDAQ. Losses at the gene ends were 3 bases for V and 0 bases for J; bases not matched to a gene: 8. CDR3 length: 17 amino acids. The CDR3 bases are TGTGCCAGCAGCTTTACCGGGACAGATGCCTCCTACAATGAGCAGTTCTTC. Translation: CASSFTGTDASYNEQFF.

This clonotype appeared a few times. The V call is TRBV6-4, the J call TRBJ2-1; 8 nucleotides agree with TRBD2. J was trimmed by 5 bases and V by 3 bases; bases with no gene match: 6. The V gene's germline CDR1 is MRHNA and CDR2 SNTAGT. The CDR3 is made up of 15 amino acids. The CDR3 DNA is TGTGCCAGCAGTGAGTCGGCGGGAGGTAACAATGAGCAGTTCTTC. It codes for CASSESAGGNNEQFF.

In its sample, this clonotype was seen many times. The chain uses TRBV7-8 and TRBJ1-1; tentative D call: TRBD1 (5 bases). Germline-derived CDR1 and CDR2 are SGHVS and FQNEAQ. Trimming pared 4 bases from V and 0 bases from J, leaving 9 bases between. The CDR3 is 14 amino acids. The CDR3 nucleotides are TGTGCCAGCAGCTCGGGACGGATGAACACTGAAGCTTTCTTT. Protein sequence: CASSSGRMNTEAFF.

There are many counts of this clonotype. This rearrangement joins TRBV7-2 to TRBJ1-6; D gene ambiguous. The V and J ends lost 7 bases and 8 bases respectively, with 12 bases between them. The length of the CDR3 is 13 residues. Germline lookup yields CDR1 SGHTA and CDR2 FQGNSA. The CDR3 sequence is CASTNYGDSPLHF. Written as DNA, the CDR3 is TGTGCCAGCACCAATTATGGTGATTCACCCCTCCACTTT.

This clonotype was found a few times. This chain joins TRBV7-3 and TRBJ2-5; D unresolved. V shed 0 bases and J shed 7 bases, with 9 bases lying between them. The CDR3 has 13 amino acids. Germline loops: CDR1 SGHTA, CDR2 FQGTGA. CDR3 residues: CASSLTAPGTQYF. The DNA of the CDR3 is TGTGCCAGCAGCTTAACGGCCCCAGGGACCCAGTACTTC.